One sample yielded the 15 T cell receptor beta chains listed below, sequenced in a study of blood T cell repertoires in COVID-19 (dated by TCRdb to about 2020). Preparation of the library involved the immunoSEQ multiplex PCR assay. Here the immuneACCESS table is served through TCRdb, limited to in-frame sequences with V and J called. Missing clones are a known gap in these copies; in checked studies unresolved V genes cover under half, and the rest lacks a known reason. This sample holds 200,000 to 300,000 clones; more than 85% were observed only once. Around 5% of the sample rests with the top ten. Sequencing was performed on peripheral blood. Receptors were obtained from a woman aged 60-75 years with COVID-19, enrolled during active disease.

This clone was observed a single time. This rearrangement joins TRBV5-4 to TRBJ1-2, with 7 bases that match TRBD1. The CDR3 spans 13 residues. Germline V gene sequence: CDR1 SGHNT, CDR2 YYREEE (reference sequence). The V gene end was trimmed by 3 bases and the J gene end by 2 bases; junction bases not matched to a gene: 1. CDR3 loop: CASSSRGNYGYTF. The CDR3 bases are TGTGCCAGCAGCTCCAGGGGGAACTATGGCTACACCTTC.

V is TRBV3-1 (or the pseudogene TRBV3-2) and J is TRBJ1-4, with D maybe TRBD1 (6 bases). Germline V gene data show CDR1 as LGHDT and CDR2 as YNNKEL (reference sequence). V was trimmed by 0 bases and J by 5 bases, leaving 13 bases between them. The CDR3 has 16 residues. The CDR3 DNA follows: TGTGCCAGCAGCCAAGAAGCGGGGGCGCGGAATGAAAAACTGTTTTTT. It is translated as CASSQEAGARNEKLFF.

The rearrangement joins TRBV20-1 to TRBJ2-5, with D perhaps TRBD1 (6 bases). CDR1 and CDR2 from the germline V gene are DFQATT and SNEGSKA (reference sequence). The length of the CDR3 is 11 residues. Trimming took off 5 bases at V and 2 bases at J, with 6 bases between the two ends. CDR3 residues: CSAQGQETQYF. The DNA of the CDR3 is TGCAGTGCTCAGGGGCAAGAGACCCAGTACTTC.

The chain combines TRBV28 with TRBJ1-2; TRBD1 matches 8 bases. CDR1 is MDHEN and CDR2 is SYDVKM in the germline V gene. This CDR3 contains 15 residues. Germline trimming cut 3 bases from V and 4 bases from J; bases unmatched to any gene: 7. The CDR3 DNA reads TGTGCCAGCAGTTTTTCCGGGACAGGCGTCTATGGCTACACCTTC. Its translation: CASSFSGTGVYGYTF.

The CDR3 region is CASSKLYRGAFF. CDR3 nucleotides: TGTGCCAGCAGCAAACTTTACCGGGGAGCTTTCTTT. The chain combines TRBV21-1 with TRBJ1-1. TRBV21-1 is a pseudogene locus. The CDR3 runs 12 residues.

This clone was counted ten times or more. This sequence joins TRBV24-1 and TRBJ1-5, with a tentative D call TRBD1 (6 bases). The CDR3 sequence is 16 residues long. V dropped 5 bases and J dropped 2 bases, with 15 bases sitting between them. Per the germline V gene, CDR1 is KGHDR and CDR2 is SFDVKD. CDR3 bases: TGTGCCACCAGTGGCCTAACAGGGCCGGGCAATCAGCCCCAGCATTTT. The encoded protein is CATSGLTGPGNQPQHF.

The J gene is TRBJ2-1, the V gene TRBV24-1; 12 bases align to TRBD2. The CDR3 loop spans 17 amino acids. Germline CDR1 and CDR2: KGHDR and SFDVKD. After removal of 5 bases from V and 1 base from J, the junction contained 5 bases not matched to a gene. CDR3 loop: CATSGALAGGSYNEQFF. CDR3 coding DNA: TGTGCCACCAGTGGTGCGCTAGCGGGAGGGTCCTACAATGAGCAGTTCTTC.

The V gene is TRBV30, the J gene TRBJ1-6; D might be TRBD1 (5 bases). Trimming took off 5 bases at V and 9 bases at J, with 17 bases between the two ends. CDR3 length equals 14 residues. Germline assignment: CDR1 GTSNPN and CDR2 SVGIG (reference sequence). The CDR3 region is CAWGATPERSPLHF. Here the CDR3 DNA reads TGTGCCTGGGGGGCGACTCCGGAGCGTTCACCCCTCCACTTT.

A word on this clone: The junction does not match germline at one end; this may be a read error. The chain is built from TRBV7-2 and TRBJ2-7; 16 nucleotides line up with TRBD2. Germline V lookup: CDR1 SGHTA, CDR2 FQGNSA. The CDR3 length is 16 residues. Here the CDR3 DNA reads TGTGCCAGCAGCCAGGGGGTGGGACTAGCGGGAGGGCCGCTCGGCTTC. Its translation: CASSQGVGLAGGPLGF.

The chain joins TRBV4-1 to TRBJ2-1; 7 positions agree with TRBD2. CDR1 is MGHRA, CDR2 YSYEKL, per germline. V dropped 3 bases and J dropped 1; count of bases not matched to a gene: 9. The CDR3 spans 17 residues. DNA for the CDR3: TGCGCCAGCAGCCAGGGGCGGGAGTTAGCGTCCTACAATGAGCAGTTCTTC. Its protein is CASSQGRELASYNEQFF.

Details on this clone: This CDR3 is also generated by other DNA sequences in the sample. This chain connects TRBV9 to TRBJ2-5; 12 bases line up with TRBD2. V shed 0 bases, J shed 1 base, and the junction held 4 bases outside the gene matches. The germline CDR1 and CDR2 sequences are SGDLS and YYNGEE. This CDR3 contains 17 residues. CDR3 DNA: TGTGCCAGCAGCGTAGGTGGACTAGCGGGAACCCAAGAGACCCAGTACTTC. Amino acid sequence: CASSVGGLAGTQETQYF.

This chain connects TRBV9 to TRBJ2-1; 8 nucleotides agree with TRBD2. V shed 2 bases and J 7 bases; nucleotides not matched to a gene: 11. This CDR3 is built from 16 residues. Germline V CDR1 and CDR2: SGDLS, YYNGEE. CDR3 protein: CASSVGPGLGENEQFF. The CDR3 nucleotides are TGTGCCAGCAGCGTGGGACCGGGACTAGGGGAGAATGAGCAGTTCTTC.

The CDR3 sequence: CAAQQEMNTEAFF. Here the CDR3 DNA reads TGTGCCGCACAACAGGAGATGAACACTGAAGCTTTCTTT. The chain couples TRBV6-5 to TRBJ1-1; maybe TRBD1 (5 bases). V was cut by 11 bases and J by 0 bases, with 13 bases left in between. Looked up from germline, CDR1 is MNHEY and CDR2 is SVGAGI. The CDR3 loop spans 13 amino acids.

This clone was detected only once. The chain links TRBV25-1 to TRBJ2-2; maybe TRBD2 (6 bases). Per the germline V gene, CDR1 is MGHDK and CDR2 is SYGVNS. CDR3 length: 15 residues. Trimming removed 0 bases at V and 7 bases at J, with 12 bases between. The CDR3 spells CASSEYTGASGELFF. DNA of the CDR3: TGTGCCAGCAGTGAATATACGGGAGCGAGCGGGGAGCTGTTTTTT.

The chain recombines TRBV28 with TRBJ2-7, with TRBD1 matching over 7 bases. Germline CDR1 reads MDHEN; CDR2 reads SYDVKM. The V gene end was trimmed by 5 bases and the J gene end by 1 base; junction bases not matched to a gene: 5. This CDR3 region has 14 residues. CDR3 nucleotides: TGTGCCAGCAGTCCCCGACAGGGTTCCTACGAGCAGTACTTC. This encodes CASSPRQGSYEQYF. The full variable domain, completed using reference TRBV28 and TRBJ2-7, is DVKVTQSSRYLVKRTGEKVFLECVQDMDHENMFWYRQDPGLGLRLIYFSYDVKMKEKGDIPEGYSVSREKKERFSLILESASTNQTSMYLCASSPRQGSYEQYFGPGTRLTVT.